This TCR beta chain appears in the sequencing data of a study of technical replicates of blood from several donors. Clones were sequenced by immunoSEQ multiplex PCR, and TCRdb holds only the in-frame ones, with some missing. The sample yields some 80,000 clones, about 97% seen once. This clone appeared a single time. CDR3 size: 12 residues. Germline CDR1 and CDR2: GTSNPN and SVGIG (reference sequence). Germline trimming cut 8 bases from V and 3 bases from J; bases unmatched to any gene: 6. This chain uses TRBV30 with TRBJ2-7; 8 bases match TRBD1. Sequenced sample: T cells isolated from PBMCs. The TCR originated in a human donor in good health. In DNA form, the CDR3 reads TGTGCCGGGCTTGGACAGGGCTACGAGCAGTACTTC. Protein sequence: CAGLGQGYEQYF.